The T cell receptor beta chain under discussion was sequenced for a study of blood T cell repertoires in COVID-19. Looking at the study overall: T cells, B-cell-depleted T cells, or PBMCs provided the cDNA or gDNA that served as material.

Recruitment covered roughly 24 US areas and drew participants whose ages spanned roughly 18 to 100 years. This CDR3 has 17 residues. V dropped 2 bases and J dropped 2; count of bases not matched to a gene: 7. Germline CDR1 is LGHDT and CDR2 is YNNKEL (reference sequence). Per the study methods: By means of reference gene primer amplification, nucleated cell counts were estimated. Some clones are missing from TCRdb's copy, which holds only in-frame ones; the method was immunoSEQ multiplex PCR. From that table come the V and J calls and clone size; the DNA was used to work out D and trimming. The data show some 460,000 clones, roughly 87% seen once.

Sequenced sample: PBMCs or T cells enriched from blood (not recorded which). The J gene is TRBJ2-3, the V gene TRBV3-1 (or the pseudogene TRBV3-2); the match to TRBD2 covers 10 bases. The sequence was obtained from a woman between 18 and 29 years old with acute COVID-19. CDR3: CASSQKILAGATDTQYF. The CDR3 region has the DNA TGTGCCAGCAGCCAAAAGATCCTAGCGGGGGCCACAGATACGCAGTATTTT.